These T cell receptor beta chains were read from a single sample in a study of control samples from healthy donors and cancer patients. Repertoires were generated with immunoSEQ multiplex PCR, while TCRdb's copy carries only in-frame clones and drops some. The table shows about 190,000 clones, with around 90% occurring only once. The sequenced sample consisted of blood. All receptors come from a man aged 30 to 39 in good health. The CDR3 runs from the conserved cysteine through the conserved F or W. Each record gives: V gene, CDR3 protein.

TRBV5-8	CASTLWDRGPKAEAFF
TRBV19	CASSPDPTALYGYTF
TRBV2	CASRPLGLAGGTDTQYF
TRBV7-8	CASSLAKGRETQYF
TRBV27	CASSLMQGWDEQYF
TRBV5-6	CASRPGHGQWEQFF
TRBV9	CASSVVAGTAGANVLTF
TRBV13	CASSPPTSCEQFF
TRBV11-2	CASRSGGTEAFF
TRBV19	CASSGMSGGDEKLFF
TRBV7-9	CASSSTGGANYGYTF
TRBV7-3	CASSWDRANYNEQFF
TRBV4-2	CASSQERSGAARTQYF
TRBV7-9	CASSFQGFTTGELFF
TRBV3-1/TRBV3-2	CASSPPLRGGLNTQYF
TRBV5-1	CASSSGLAVITDTQYF
TRBV3-1/TRBV3-2	CASSPRTGNSPLHF
TRBV7-8	CASSLAGLAGVYEQYF
TRBV18	CASSPTGRQETQYF
TRBV9	CASSEGTRTGELFF
TRBV6-5	CAGQGNTEAFF
TRBV2	CASGARTGQRDIQYF
TRBV6-5	CASRGGLANYGYTF
TRBV5-1	CASSLEPLAGKETQYF
TRBV14	CASLRQGGTEAFF